Shown below are 17 T cell receptor beta chains from a single sample sequenced in a study of cytomegalovirus exposure and HLA in healthy donors. Vbeta (60) and Jbeta (13) primers were used in the PCR. Only in-frame clones appear in the TCRdb table, and some are missing; sequencing was by immunoSEQ multiplex PCR. The data contain about 57,000 clones, 83% of them singletons. The specimen was PBMCs. The origin of the receptors is a man aged 30 to 39 in good health and CMV-seronegative.

The chain recombines TRBV6-4 with TRBJ2-3; TRBD1 might be the D (5 bases). Germline V CDR1 and CDR2: MRHNA, SNTAGT. V gave up 3 bases and J gave up 2 bases, with 6 bases separating them. The CDR3 runs to 13 residues. Written as DNA, the CDR3 is TGTGCCAGCAGTGAGACAGTCACAGATACGCAGTATTTT. Amino acids: CASSETVTDTQYF.

This chain joins TRBV19 and TRBJ2-7; a possible D gene is TRBD1 (5 bases). Trimming cost V 5 bases and J 6 bases, with 14 bases left between them. CDR1 and CDR2 from the germline V gene are LNHDA and SQIVND (reference sequence). CDR3 length: 13 residues. The CDR3 coding sequence is TGTGCCAGTAGTCCCGATAGGGGTTTCGAGCAGTACTTC. Translation gives CASSPDRGFEQYF. Based on the CDR3 plus reference TRBV19 and TRBJ2-7, the full variable domain is DGGITQSPKYLFRKEGQNVTLSCEQNLNHDAMYWYRQDPGQGLRLIYYSQIVNDFQKGDIAEGYSVSREKKESFPLTVTSAQKNPTAFYLCASSPDRGFEQYFGPGTRLTVT.

The chain recombines TRBV29-1 with TRBJ2-1; D remains ambiguous. V was shortened by 0 bases and J by 11 bases, with 5 bases between the two germline ends. The CDR3 sequence is 10 residues long. Germline lookup yields CDR1 SQVTM and CDR2 ANQGSEA. The CDR3 nucleotides are TGCAGCGTTGAAGATGCGAAGCAGTTCTTC. This codes for CSVEDAKQFF.

The rearrangement joins TRBV6-5 to TRBJ1-1; no definite D call. CDR1 is MNHEY, CDR2 SVGAGI, per germline. V lost 6 bases and J lost 1, with 15 bases in between. The CDR3 sequence is 15 residues long. The DNA of the CDR3 is TGTGCCAGCAGCCCTGCCAGGAGGCAGAACACTGAAGCTTTCTTT. As protein: CASSPARRQNTEAFF.

The J gene is TRBJ2-2, the V gene TRBV6-4, with 7 positions matching TRBD2. The CDR3 spans 14 residues. Germline trimming cut 6 bases from V and 4 bases from J; bases unmatched to any gene: 5. Germline CDR1 and CDR2: MRHNA and SNTAGT. In nucleotides, the CDR3 is TGTGCCAGCAGGCGGGAGAGGGCCACCGGGGAGCTGTTTTTT. Residues: CASRRERATGELFF.

J is TRBJ1-2 and V is TRBV25-1; no definite D call. The V gene lost 4 bases and the J gene lost 4 bases, with 19 bases spanning the gap. CDR1 and CDR2 (germline): MGHDK, SYGVNS. The length of the CDR3 is 16 residues. Here the CDR3 reads CASSGYSIGRSYGYTF. CDR3 DNA: TGTGCCAGCAGTGGATATTCGATTGGGCGTTCCTATGGCTACACCTTC.

The CDR3 region has the DNA TGTGCCAGCAGGGGCCCATCCCTGAACAGGTACAATGAGCAGTTCTTC. Translation gives CASRGPSLNRYNEQFF. The chain combines TRBV2 with TRBJ2-1; D is possibly TRBD1 (5 bases). The V gene's germline CDR1 is SNHLY and CDR2 FYNNEI. There are 16 residues in the CDR3. Trimming took off 6 bases at V and 4 bases at J, with 19 bases between the two ends.

This chain joins TRBV7-8 and TRBJ2-5; no reliable D call. The end of the DNA aligns better with TRBJ2-7, so the J call may be wrong. Germline V gene sequence: CDR1 SGHVS, CDR2 FQNEAQ. This CDR3 has 13 amino acids. The CDR3 bases are TGTGCCAGCAGCTTAGTACCCTACTACGAGCAGTACTTC. As protein: CASSLVPYYEQYF.

This clone was detected only a few times. V usage is TRBV27 and J usage is TRBJ1-1; D is ambiguous. CDR3 size: 12 residues. V shed 8 bases and J shed 5 bases, with 12 bases lying between them. CDR1 MNHEY and CDR2 SMNVEV come from the germline V gene (reference sequence). CDR3 protein: CASPPRGTEAFF. CDR3 nucleotides: TGTGCCAGCCCCCCACGAGGGACTGAAGCTTTCTTT.

The CDR3 DNA reads as TGTGCCAGCAGCTTTAGAAGTCGCGGGGAGCTGTTTTTT. Its translation is CASSFRSRGELFF. The J gene is TRBJ2-2, the V gene TRBV7-8; D is unclear. The CDR3 consists of 13 residues. Germline assignment: CDR1 SGHVS and CDR2 FQNEAQ. V gave up 3 bases and J gave up 7 bases, with 9 bases separating them.

In this sample, this clone turned up a few times. The chain uses TRBV7-2 and TRBJ1-4, with a tentative D call TRBD1 (6 bases). Looked up from germline, CDR1 is SGHTA and CDR2 is FQGNSA. The germline V and J ends were trimmed by 5 bases and 8 bases, with 15 bases remaining between them. The CDR3 is 14 residues long. The CDR3 DNA is TGTGCCAGCAGCCAGGGGTGGGGGAGCGAAAAACTGTTTTTT. This translates into CASSQGWGSEKLFF.

This clone was observed a few times. The chain employs TRBV5-4 and TRBJ2-7, with a possible D match to TRBD1 (7 bases). CDR1 and CDR2 from the germline V gene are SGHNT and YYREEE (reference sequence). V was cut by 4 bases and J by 3 bases, with 20 bases left in between. The CDR3 spans 16 residues. The chain's CDR3 is CASSLRRRGRGYEQYF. The CDR3 nucleotides read TGTGCCAGCAGCCTCCGTCGGAGGGGGCGCGGCTACGAGCAGTACTTC.

The chain links TRBV30 to TRBJ2-7; no clear D gene. V gave up 1 base and J gave up 2 bases, with 9 bases separating them. Germline-derived CDR1 and CDR2 are GTSNPN and SVGIG (reference sequence). The CDR3 runs 13 residues. The DNA of the CDR3 is TGTGCCTGGAGTGGGAGATCCCCCTACGAGCAGTACTTC. Translation gives CAWSGRSPYEQYF. Variable domain in full (rest from reference TRBV30 and TRBJ2-7): SQTIHQWPATLVQPVGSPLSLECTVEGTSNPNLYWYRQAAGRGLQLLFYSVGIGQISSEVPQNLSASRPQDRQFILSSKKLLLSDSGFYLCAWSGRSPYEQYFGPGTRLTVT.

This chain uses TRBV27 with TRBJ2-1; 7 bases map to TRBD2. V shed 5 bases, J shed 7 bases, and the junction held 5 bases outside the gene matches. This CDR3 is 13 amino acids long. Germline lookup yields CDR1 MNHEY and CDR2 SMNVEV (reference sequence). CDR3 sequence reads: CASSREVWNEQFF. The CDR3 DNA reads as TGTGCCAGCAGTCGGGAGGTGTGGAATGAGCAGTTCTTC.

The table lists this clone with a count of one. The chain is built from TRBV18 and TRBJ2-2; TRBD1 aligns across 8 bases. The CDR3 is 16 amino acids. Germline V gene data show CDR1 as KGHSH and CDR2 as LQKENI. Trimming cost V 3 bases and J 0 bases; bases outside gene matches: 3. CDR3 region: CASSPGQATNTGELFF. In DNA, the CDR3 is TGTGCCAGCTCACCGGGACAGGCAACGAACACCGGGGAGCTGTTTTTT.

This clone is a singleton in its sample. The V call is TRBV7-2, the J call TRBJ1-1; D gene uncertain. This CDR3 has 13 amino acids. Germline V CDR1 and CDR2: SGHTA, FQGNSA. The V and J ends lost 2 bases and 7 bases respectively, with 11 bases between them. CDR3 loop: CASSLYGYREAFF. The DNA of the CDR3 is TGTGCCAGCAGCTTATACGGGTACCGTGAAGCTTTCTTT.

The chain carries TRBV7-6 and TRBJ2-3; 10 bases are a match to TRBD2. The J segment lost 5 bases and the V segment lost 1 base, leaving 9 bases of the junction unmatched. The CDR3 is made up of 17 amino acids. Germline CDR1 SGHVS, CDR2 FNYEAQ. The DNA of the CDR3 is TGTGCCAGCAGCTTAGGGGGGAGAGCGGGGGGGCAAGATACGCAGTATTTT. Its protein product is CASSLGGRAGGQDTQYF.